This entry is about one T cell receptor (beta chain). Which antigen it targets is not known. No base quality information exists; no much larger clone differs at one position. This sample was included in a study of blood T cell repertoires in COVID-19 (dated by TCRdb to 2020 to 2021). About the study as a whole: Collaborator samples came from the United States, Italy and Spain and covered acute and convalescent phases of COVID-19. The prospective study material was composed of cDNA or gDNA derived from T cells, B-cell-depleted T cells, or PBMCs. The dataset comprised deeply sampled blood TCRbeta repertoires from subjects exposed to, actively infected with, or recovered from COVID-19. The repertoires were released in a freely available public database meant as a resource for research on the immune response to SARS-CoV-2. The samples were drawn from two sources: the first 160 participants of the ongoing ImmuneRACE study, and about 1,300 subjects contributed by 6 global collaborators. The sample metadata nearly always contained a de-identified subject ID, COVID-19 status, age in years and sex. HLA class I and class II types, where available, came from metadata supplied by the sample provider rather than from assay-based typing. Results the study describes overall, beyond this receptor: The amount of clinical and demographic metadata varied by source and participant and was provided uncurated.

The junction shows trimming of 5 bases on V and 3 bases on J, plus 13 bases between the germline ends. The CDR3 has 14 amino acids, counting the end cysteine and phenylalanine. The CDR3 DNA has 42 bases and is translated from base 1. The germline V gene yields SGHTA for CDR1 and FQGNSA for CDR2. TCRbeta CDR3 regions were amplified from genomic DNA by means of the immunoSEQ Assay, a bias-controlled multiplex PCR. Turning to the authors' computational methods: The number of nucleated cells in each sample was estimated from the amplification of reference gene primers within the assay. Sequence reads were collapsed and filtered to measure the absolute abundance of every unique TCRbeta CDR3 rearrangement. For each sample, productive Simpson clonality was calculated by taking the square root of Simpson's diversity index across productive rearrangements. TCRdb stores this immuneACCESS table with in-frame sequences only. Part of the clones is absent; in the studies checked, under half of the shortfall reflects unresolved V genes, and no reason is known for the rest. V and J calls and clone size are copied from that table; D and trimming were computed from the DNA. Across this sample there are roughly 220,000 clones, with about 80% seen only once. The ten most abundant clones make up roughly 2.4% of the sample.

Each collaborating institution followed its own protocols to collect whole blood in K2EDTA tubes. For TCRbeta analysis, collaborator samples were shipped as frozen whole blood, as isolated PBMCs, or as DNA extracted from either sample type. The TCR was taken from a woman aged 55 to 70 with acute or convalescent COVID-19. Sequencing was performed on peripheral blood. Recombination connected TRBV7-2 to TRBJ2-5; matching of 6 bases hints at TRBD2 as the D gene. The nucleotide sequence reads TGTGCCAGCAGCAAGCGGGTTACCGAAGAGACCCAGTACTTC. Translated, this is CASSKRVTEETQYF.